The 28 T cell receptor beta chains below were found in one sample sequenced in a study of T cells after yellow fever vaccination. TCRdb re-called the 5' RACE reads with MiXCR, one entry per CDR3 protein. The table lists about 260,000 distinct CDR3 sequences, under 15% of them singletons. The material sequenced was CD4+ T cells sorted from PBMCs, taken 45 days after the yellow fever booster vaccination. These receptors all come from a man aged 25 to 40 who received the YFV17D yellow fever vaccine.

This clonotype showed up just a few times. A read error may account for a junction end that differs from germline. The chain links TRBV20-1 to TRBJ2-3, with unresolved D. The CDR3 totals 15 residues. The V gene's germline CDR1 is DFQATT and CDR2 SNEGSKA (reference sequence). The CDR3: CCARDLPDGTDTQYF. CDR3 bases: TGCTGTGCTAGAGACCTCCCTGATGGGACAGATACGCAGTATTTT.

This clonotype was observed a handful of times. This chain links TRBV5-1 with TRBJ2-2; TRBD2 aligns across 8 bases. The CDR3 consists of 16 residues. Trimming cost V 5 bases and J 0 bases; bases outside gene matches: 6. In germline, CDR1 is SGHRS, CDR2 YFSETQ. Here the CDR3 reads CASRLAGRANTGELFF. CDR3 in DNA: TGCGCCAGCAGGCTAGCGGGCCGCGCGAACACCGGGGAGCTGTTTTTT. Complete variable domain (other parts from reference TRBV5-1 and TRBJ2-2): KAGVTQTPRYLIKTRGQQVTLSCSPISGHRSVSWYQQTPGQGLQFLFEYFSETQRNKGNFPGRFSGRQFSNSRSEMNVSTLELGDSALYLCASRLAGRANTGELFFGEGSRLTVL.

This clonotype has just a few counts. The J gene is TRBJ2-4, the V gene TRBV7-8; no reliable D call. V lost 4 bases and J 8 bases, leaving 15 bases between the germline ends. The CDR3 is made up of 14 amino acids. Looked up from germline, CDR1 is SGHVS and CDR2 is FQNEAQ. CDR3 coding DNA: TGTGCCAGCAGCTCGTCTGGGGTTCGGGACATTCAGTACTTC. The encoded protein is CASSSSGVRDIQYF.

Here the CDR3 DNA reads TGTGCCAGCAGCCACGGAGGGACAGACAATGAGCAGTTCTTC. This gives the protein CASSHGGTDNEQFF. The genes are TRBV7-9 and TRBJ2-1; D possibly corresponds to TRBD1 (7 bases). V was cut by 5 bases and J by 5 bases, with 13 bases left in between. Per germline, CDR1 SEHNR and CDR2 FQNEAQ (reference sequence). CDR3 length equals 14 residues.

The chain's CDR3 is CASSYSNPLNEQFF. As DNA, the CDR3 is TGTGCCAGCAGCTATTCAAACCCCCTAAACGAGCAGTTCTTC. This sequence joins TRBV5-6 and TRBJ2-1, with D hard to call. The V gene's germline CDR1 is SGHDT and CDR2 YYEEEE. This CDR3 comprises 14 residues. Trimming left V 3 bases short and J 10 bases short, with 17 bases between.

V gene TRBV5-1 combines with J gene TRBJ2-1; 8 bases match TRBD1. Per the germline V gene, CDR1 is SGHRS and CDR2 is YFSETQ. The CDR3 sequence is 15 residues long. J was trimmed by 6 bases and V by 1 base; bases with no gene match: 6. CDR3 sequence (DNA): TGCGCCAGCAGCTTGTGGACAGGGCGTTTCAATGAGCAGTTCTTC. This sequence encodes CASSLWTGRFNEQFF.

This clonotype has more than one count but fewer than ten. The rearrangement joins TRBV18 to TRBJ1-2; D uncertain. Trimming pared 0 bases from V and 8 bases from J, leaving 13 bases between. Per the germline V gene, CDR1 is KGHSH and CDR2 is LQKENI. The CDR3 is 14 amino acids. The CDR3 sequence: CASSPPYVLGGYTF. The CDR3 coding sequence is TGTGCCAGCTCACCACCTTACGTCCTAGGAGGCTACACCTTC.

This clonotype turned up a few times. The chain uses TRBV4-1 and TRBJ1-1; no reliable D call. Trimming removed 4 bases at V and 7 bases at J, with 13 bases between. CDR3 length: 13 residues. Germline V CDR1 and CDR2: MGHRA, YSYEKL. This chain's CDR3 is CASSRGSSGEAFF. The CDR3 DNA follows: TGCGCCAGCAGCCGGGGAAGTTCTGGTGAAGCTTTCTTT.

In its sample, this clonotype was seen a few times. V gene TRBV7-9 combines with J gene TRBJ1-1; D may be TRBD1 (5 bases). V was cut by 3 bases and J by 1 base, with 12 bases left in between. CDR3 length: 15 residues. The germline CDR1 and CDR2 sequences are SEHNR and FQNEAQ (reference sequence). CDR3 nucleotides: TGTGCCAGCAGCTTTCTGCGGACAACGAACACTGAAGCTTTCTTT. This translates into CASSFLRTTNTEAFF. The full variable domain, rest sourced from reference TRBV7-9 and TRBJ1-1, is DTGVSQNPRHKITKRGQNVTFRCDPISEHNRLYWYRQTLGQGPEFLTYFQNEAQLEKSRLLSDRFSAERPKGSFSTLEIQRTEQGDSAMYLCASSFLRTTNTEAFFGQGTRLTVV.

This clonotype has only a few counts. The J gene is TRBJ2-7, the V gene TRBV10-3; 7 nucleotides line up with TRBD1. The V and J ends lost 6 bases and 4 bases, in that order; junction bases with no gene match: 9. The CDR3 has 14 amino acids. CDR1 is ENHRY, CDR2 SYGVKD, per germline. The CDR3: CAISWGQGEYEQYF. CDR3 bases: TGTGCCATCAGCTGGGGGCAGGGGGAATACGAGCAGTACTTC.

This clonotype was seen only a few times. The genes are TRBV12-3 or TRBV12-4 and TRBJ2-7, with D perhaps being TRBD1 or TRBD2 (5 bases each). CDR3 size: 15 residues. V was cut by 3 bases and J by 7 bases, with 19 bases left in between. The CDR3 spells CASSFRWDLVGEQYF. The CDR3 DNA follows: TGTGCCAGCAGTTTCCGATGGGACCTTGTTGGGGAGCAGTACTTC.

This sequence joins TRBV7-2 and TRBJ1-1; D might be TRBD1 (5 bases). The germline V gene encodes CDR1 SGHTA and CDR2 FQGNSA. This CDR3 has 14 residues. Trimming removed 3 bases at V and 1 base at J, with 9 bases between. This CDR3 is CASSFGTANTEAFF. The CDR3 bases are TGTGCCAGCAGCTTTGGGACGGCGAACACTGAAGCTTTCTTT.

The CDR3 nucleotides read TGCGCCAGCAGTCCGGGACGCCGTGACGGGGAGCTGTTTTTT. Its translation: CASSPGRRDGELFF. J is TRBJ2-2 and V is TRBV5-1, with D possibly called TRBD1 or TRBD2 (5 bases each). There are 14 residues in the CDR3. V lost 5 bases and J lost 7, with 15 bases in between. Germline-derived CDR1 and CDR2 are SGHRS and YFSETQ.

This clonotype was detected only a few times. The chain recombines TRBV30 with TRBJ2-7; 9 nucleotides match TRBD1. The CDR3 totals 13 residues. From germline, CDR1 is GTSNPN and CDR2 SVGIG (reference sequence). Trimming at V came to 2 bases and at J to 3 bases, leaving 2 bases not matched to a gene. DNA for the CDR3: TGTGCCTGGAGTAAGGACAGGGGCTACGAGCAGTACTTC. This gives the protein CAWSKDRGYEQYF.

The chain combines TRBV3-1 with TRBJ2-2; TRBD2 is a possible D gene (6 bases). This CDR3 comprises 15 residues. Trimming stripped 0 bases from V and 6 bases from J, with 11 bases between. Looked up from germline, CDR1 is LGHDT and CDR2 is YNNKEL (reference sequence). In DNA form, the CDR3 reads TGTGCCAGCAGCCAAGACGGACTACCCGCCGGGGAGCTGTTTTTT. Translating it yields CASSQDGLPAGELFF.

In this sample, this clonotype turned up a few times. For the CDR3, the DNA is TGTGCCAGCAGCTTTTGGCCTACAACCTACGAGCAGTACTTC. This encodes CASSFWPTTYEQYF. The chain carries TRBV7-2 and TRBJ2-7; D gene uncertain. Deletions cut 3 bases from V and 2 bases from J, with 11 bases between. CDR3 size: 14 residues. From germline, CDR1 is SGHTA and CDR2 FQGNSA.

This clonotype turned up a few times. The rearrangement uses TRBV7-9 and TRBJ2-1, with a tentative D call TRBD2 (5 bases). Germline V gene data show CDR1 as SEHNR and CDR2 as FQNEAQ (reference sequence). CDR3 size: 15 residues. V lost 6 bases and J lost 8, with 20 bases in between. This chain's CDR3 is CASRLGSNRFDEQFF. The CDR3 coding sequence is TGTGCCAGCAGATTGGGGAGTAATAGGTTCGATGAGCAGTTCTTC.

This clonotype was observed many times. The chain uses TRBV20-1 and TRBJ2-5, with D possibly matching TRBD2 (6 bases). Trimming stripped 8 bases from V and 5 bases from J, with 12 bases between. CDR1 and CDR2 (germline): DFQATT, SNEGSKA (reference sequence). The CDR3 covers 11 residues. CDR3 bases: TGCAGTACCGGGACTGTGGAGACCCAGTACTTC. Translated: CSTGTVETQYF.

This chain uses TRBV7-2 with TRBJ1-6; D possibly corresponds to TRBD1 (5 bases). This CDR3 comprises 16 residues. Germline CDR1 reads SGHTA; CDR2 reads FQGNSA. The ends were cut back, 5 bases at V and 1 base at J, with 12 bases in the middle. The CDR3 nucleotides are TGTGCCAGCAGCCTGGTGGGGGTTTCCTATAATTCACCCCTCCACTTT. This codes for CASSLVGVSYNSPLHF.

CDR3 in amino acids: CASSRYIEPGLAGISYEQYF. DNA of the CDR3: TGCGCCAGCAGCAGATACATAGAGCCGGGACTAGCGGGAATCTCCTACGAGCAGTACTTC. V and J are TRBV5-1 and TRBJ2-7; TRBD2 matches 13 bases. J was trimmed by 0 bases and V by 4 bases; bases with no gene match: 16. The germline V gene has CDR1 SGHRS and CDR2 YFSETQ. The CDR3 sequence is 20 residues long.

This clonotype was picked up a small number of times. The chain couples TRBV7-2 to TRBJ2-3, with TRBD2 as a possible D gene (6 bases). The V gene lost 4 bases and the J gene lost 4 bases, with 12 bases spanning the gap. Germline assignment: CDR1 SGHTA and CDR2 FQGNSA. The length of the CDR3 is 14 residues. The CDR3 nucleotides read TGTGCCAGCAGCTCTCGTCCGGGGGCAGATACGCAGTATTTT. Its translation is CASSSRPGADTQYF.

The chain combines TRBV7-2 with TRBJ2-3, with 7 bases matching TRBD2. The length of the CDR3 is 16 residues. CDR1 and CDR2 (germline): SGHTA, FQGNSA. J gave up 0 bases and V 1 base, and 4 bases lay outside the gene matches. CDR3 sequence: CASSLVPAGSTDTQYF. The CDR3 nucleotides read TGTGCCAGCAGCTTAGTCCCAGCGGGAAGCACAGATACGCAGTATTTT.

This chain connects TRBV28 to TRBJ2-7, with 7 bases aligning to TRBD1. This CDR3 comprises 16 residues. CDR1 and CDR2 (germline): MDHEN, SYDVKM. With V trimmed by 4 bases and J by 5 bases, 14 bases remained unmatched. The CDR3 DNA is TGTGCCAGCAGTTGGGGGTGGGGACAGTCCCATAACGAGCAGTACTTC. Amino acid sequence: CASSWGWGQSHNEQYF.

The chain couples TRBV29-1 to TRBJ2-1; D gene ambiguous. CDR1 is SQVTM, CDR2 ANQGSEA, per germline. The CDR3 is 13 residues long. Trimming stripped 0 bases from V and 8 bases from J, with 11 bases between. For the CDR3, the DNA is TGCAGCGTTGAAGATCCTTTGTTCCATGAGCAGTTCTTC. It specifies CSVEDPLFHEQFF.

As to this clonotype: The junction departs from germline at one end; a sequencing error may be responsible. This sequence joins TRBV7-2 and TRBJ2-1, with TRBD2 matching 7 bases. This CDR3 has 14 residues. Germline V gene sequence: CDR1 SGHTA, CDR2 FQGNSA. CDR3 region: CAISPILAGFEQFF. The CDR3 DNA sequence: TGTGCCATCAGCCCGATATTAGCGGGTTTTGAGCAGTTCTTC.

This clonotype was recorded once. The chain links TRBV6-1 to TRBJ2-7; D is possibly TRBD1 or TRBD2 (5 bases each). This CDR3 region has 16 residues. Trimming left V 5 bases short and J 1 base short, with 18 bases between. The V gene's germline CDR1 is MNHNS and CDR2 SASEGT. The CDR3 sequence is CASSKQPTGPSYEQYF. The CDR3 DNA sequence: TGTGCCAGCAGTAAGCAGCCAACGGGACCATCCTACGAGCAGTACTTC.

The chain couples TRBV5-1 to TRBJ1-1; unclear D gene. Per the germline V gene, CDR1 is SGHRS and CDR2 is YFSETQ. V was clipped by 0 bases and J by 0 bases, with 9 bases between them. The CDR3 runs 15 residues. CDR3 amino acids: CASSLDGRMNTEAFF. CDR3 DNA sequence: TGCGCCAGCAGCTTGGATGGCAGGATGAACACTGAAGCTTTCTTT.

This clonotype was counted at least ten times. V and J are TRBV20-1 and TRBJ2-7, with TRBD1 identical over 8 bases. The length of the CDR3 is 14 residues. V was pared by 4 bases and J by 0 bases, with 5 bases of the junction left unmatched. Germline lookup yields CDR1 DFQATT and CDR2 SNEGSKA (reference sequence). The CDR3 nucleotides read TGCAGTGCTACCAGGGGGCCTAGCTCCTACGAGCAGTACTTC. This encodes CSATRGPSSYEQYF.